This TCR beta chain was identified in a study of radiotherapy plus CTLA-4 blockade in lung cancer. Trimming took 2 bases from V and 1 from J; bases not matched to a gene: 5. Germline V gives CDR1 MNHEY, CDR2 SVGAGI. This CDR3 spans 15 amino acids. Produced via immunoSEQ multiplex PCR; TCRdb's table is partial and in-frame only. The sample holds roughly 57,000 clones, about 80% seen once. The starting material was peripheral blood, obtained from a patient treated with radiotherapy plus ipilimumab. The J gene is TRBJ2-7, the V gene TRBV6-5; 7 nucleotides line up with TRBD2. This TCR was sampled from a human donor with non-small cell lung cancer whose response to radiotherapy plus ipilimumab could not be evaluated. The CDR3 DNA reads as TGTGCCAGCAGTTACGGCGGGAGTCGGTCCTACGAGCAGTACTTC. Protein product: CASSYGGSRSYEQYF.